The clone carrying this TCR beta chain occurred a few times. The target antigen is unknown. This entry comes from a study of esophageal squamous cell carcinoma under preoperative chemotherapy. For the study at large: Samples included peripheral blood T cells as well as tumor-infiltrating lymphocytes. Findings and limits, study-wide: Post-treatment tumor-infiltrating lymphocytes appeared partly derived from peripheral T cells migrating into the tumor. Abundant clones tended to shrink rather than expand after paclitaxel-nedaplatin.

Time point in this sample: after preoperative PTX-NDP chemotherapy. Paclitaxel-nedaplatin chemotherapy was given to patients ahead of their surgery. This CDR3 spans 15 amino acids. V trimming: 3 bases; J trimming: 8 bases; junction bases outside the gene matches: 6. Germline V gene lookup returns CDR1 SGHTA and CDR2 FQGNSA. TCRdb reprocessed the PCR reads with MiXCR, giving one entry per CDR3 protein. The repertoire holds about 18,000 distinct CDR3 sequences, with 46% as singletons. The chain has TRBV7-2 and TRBJ2-1, with 11 bases lining up with TRBD2. This specimen was taken from a patient given preoperative chemotherapy. This clonotype originated in a human donor with esophageal squamous cell carcinoma. The donor label of this sample is uncertain. CDR3 nucleotides: TGTGCCAGCAGCTTCAGGGGACTAGCGGTCCATGAGCAGTTCTTC. It yields the protein CASSFRGLAVHEQFF.